This T cell receptor beta chain was documented in a study of T-cell memory formation after mild COVID-19. Germline V gives CDR1 LGHDT, CDR2 YNNKEL (reference sequence). The length of the CDR3 is 17 residues. V trimming: 0 bases; J trimming: 4 bases; junction bases outside the gene matches: 7. TCRdb passed the 5' RACE reads through MiXCR, listing each CDR3 protein once. The table includes 200,000 or so distinct CDR3 sequences, around 16% detected once. This clonotype was seen a few times. This receptor was obtained from an adult woman who had mild COVID-19 (a few samples of this study predate the infection). Cell type and time point are not known. Material: PBMCs or a T cell subset sorted from them (not recorded which). The chain uses TRBV3-1 and TRBJ2-1; the match to TRBD2 covers 9 bases. The CDR3: CASSQEVAGGPYNEQFF. CDR3 nucleotide sequence: TGTGCCAGCAGCCAAGAAGTCGCGGGGGGGCCATACAATGAGCAGTTCTTC.